The 11 T cell receptor beta chains given below trace back to one sample, sequenced in a study of T cell responses to AZD1222 COVID-19 vaccine (dated by TCRdb to the early 2020s). The sample's time point, from its label and the paper: about 28 days (+/-7) after the second vaccine dose. The method behind the library was the immunoSEQ multiplex PCR assay. TCRdb took over this immuneACCESS table, retaining in-frame rearrangements with V and J assigned. Such tables are incomplete; in checked studies, under half of the missing clones stem from an unresolved V gene, and the remainder is unexplained. The sample records fewer than 95,000 clones, 75% to 95% of which are singletons. 8% of the sample comes from the top ten. The specimen was peripheral blood, collected 28 days after the second AZD1222 dose. These receptors were taken from an adult who received the AZD1222 COVID-19 vaccine.

This rearrangement joins TRBV20-1 to TRBJ1-6; possible D gene TRBD1, 6 bases. CDR1 is DFQATT, CDR2 SNEGSKA, per germline (reference sequence). This CDR3 region has 13 residues. V was cut by 3 bases and J by 9 bases, with 12 bases left in between. The DNA for the CDR3 is TGCAGTGCTAGTGAGGGGGGGCTTTCACCCCTCCACTTT. This codes for CSASEGGLSPLHF.

J is TRBJ2-7 and V is TRBV7-2, with 7 bases matching TRBD1. Germline V gene data show CDR1 as SGHTA and CDR2 as FQGNSA. The V segment lost 2 bases and the J segment 2 bases; nucleotides outside the gene matches: 6. The CDR3 spans 15 residues. The DNA of the CDR3 is TGTGCCAGCAGCTTAACGACAGGGCCTACCTACGAGCAGTACTTC. Translating gives CASSLTTGPTYEQYF.

The gene calls are TRBV29-1 and TRBJ2-2; 9 bases match TRBD1. The CDR3 has 18 amino acids. Per the germline V gene, CDR1 is SQVTM and CDR2 is ANQGSEA. V shed 6 bases and J 7 bases; nucleotides not matched to a gene: 21. CDR3 sequence: CSVATLGATGGRVGELFF. The CDR3, as DNA: TGCAGCGTGGCGACCCTGGGGGCGACAGGGGGACGAGTCGGGGAGCTGTTTTTT.

The V and J genes are TRBV5-4 and TRBJ2-2, with TRBD1 identical over 7 bases. The CDR3 length is 13 residues. Germline V gene data show CDR1 as SGHNT and CDR2 as YYREEE (reference sequence). Losses at the gene ends were 4 bases for V and 6 bases for J; bases not matched to a gene: 3. Written as DNA, the CDR3 is TGTGCCAGCAGCGTCACAGGGGCCGGGGAGCTGTTTTTT. Protein sequence: CASSVTGAGELFF.

The genes are TRBV5-4 and TRBJ1-1; D not certain. Per the germline V gene, CDR1 is SGHNT and CDR2 is YYREEE (reference sequence). V was trimmed by 0 bases and J by 7 bases, leaving 7 bases between them. CDR3 length: 12 residues. CDR3 region: CASSLAEGEAFF. In DNA, the CDR3 is TGTGCCAGCAGCTTGGCCGAGGGTGAAGCTTTCTTT. Variable domain in full (rest from reference TRBV5-4 and TRBJ1-1): ETGVTQSPTHLIKTRGQQVTLRCSSQSGHNTVSWYQQALGQGPQFIFQYYREEENGRGNFPPRFSGLQFPNYSSELNVNALELDDSALYLCASSLAEGEAFFGQGTRLTVV.

J is TRBJ1-5 and V is TRBV12-3 or TRBV12-4; D remains unclear. The germline V and J ends were trimmed by 5 bases and 6 bases, with 11 bases remaining between them. CDR3 length: 13 amino acids. CDR3 residues: CASSPQASQPQHF. The CDR3 DNA sequence: TGTGCCAGCAGTCCTCAGGCCAGTCAGCCCCAGCATTTT.

The V gene is TRBV27, the J gene TRBJ2-7, with 7 bases aligning to TRBD2. Germline V lookup: CDR1 MNHEY, CDR2 SMNVEV (reference sequence). The CDR3 totals 14 residues. J gave up 4 bases and V 7 bases, and 10 bases lay outside the gene matches. CDR3 residues: CASTSSSGLYEQYF. The DNA for the CDR3 is TGTGCCAGCACCTCAAGTAGCGGGTTGTACGAGCAGTACTTC.

The rearrangement uses TRBV30 and TRBJ1-1, with D unresolved. The CDR3 extends over 13 amino acids. The germline gives CDR1 GTSNPN, CDR2 SVGIG (reference sequence). V shed 5 bases and J shed 1 base, with 11 bases lying between them. The CDR3 bases are TGTGCCTGGGGACCTACAGCGAACACTGAAGCTTTCTTT. Translating gives CAWGPTANTEAFF.

The rearrangement joins TRBV5-1 to TRBJ1-1; D is possibly TRBD1 (6 bases). Germline V gene data show CDR1 as SGHRS and CDR2 as YFSETQ. V was shortened by 5 bases and J by 1 base, with 12 bases between the two germline ends. This CDR3 region has 14 residues. Here the CDR3 DNA reads TGCGCCAGCAGATCTACAGGGACGAACACTGAAGCTTTCTTT. It codes for CASRSTGTNTEAFF.

A single count supports this clone. The chain employs TRBV5-1 and TRBJ2-7, with 7 bases matching TRBD1. The J segment lost 5 bases and the V segment lost 4 bases, leaving 6 bases of the junction unmatched. Germline loops: CDR1 SGHRS, CDR2 YFSETQ. This CDR3 region has 13 residues. CDR3 sequence: CASSMTGLNEQYF. The CDR3 region has the DNA TGCGCCAGCAGCATGACAGGGTTAAACGAGCAGTACTTC.

This chain links TRBV4-1 with TRBJ2-2, with TRBD1 identical over 9 bases. Germline V gene lookup returns CDR1 MGHRA and CDR2 YSYEKL. The CDR3 covers 17 residues. The ends lost 3 bases at V and 6 bases at J; junction bases unmatched: 11. CDR3 DNA: TGCGCCAGCAGCCACGGACAGGGGATAAGAGCGCCCGGGGAGCTGTTTTTT. Amino acids: CASSHGQGIRAPGELFF.